This T cell receptor beta chain is from a study of blood T cell repertoires in COVID-19. For the study at large: Some COVID-19 samples were acute and others convalescent; all came from the United States, Italy and Spain. PBMCs, B-cell-depleted T cells, or T cells were the source of the cDNA or gDNA that made up the material.

As processed by the authors: Estimated nucleated cell counts came from reference gene primer amplification. This table comes from immunoSEQ multiplex PCR, and its TCRdb copy is limited to in-frame clones, with some not included. V, J and clone size are taken as reported in that table, and D and trimming were inferred from the DNA itself. This table has 230,000 or so clones, approximately 81% appearing once. The sample consisted of peripheral blood. The source of this sequence is a man aged 25-40 years with active or convalescent COVID-19.

DNA for the CDR3: TGTGCCAGCAGCCTTCGACAGGGGGCCGAACCCCTCCACTTT. Translation gives CASSLRQGAEPLHF. The genes are TRBV3-1 (or the pseudogene TRBV3-2) and TRBJ1-6; 10 bases align to TRBD1. Germline V gene lookup returns CDR1 LGHDT and CDR2 YNNKEL (reference sequence). Trimming took 4 bases from V and 12 from J; bases not matched to a gene: 6. CDR3 length: 14 residues.